The 32 T cell receptor beta chains below come from one sample, sequenced in a study of cytomegalovirus exposure and HLA in healthy donors. 13 Jbeta primers and 60 Vbeta primers were used for the PCR. TCRdb's copy holds only in-frame clones and misses some; the assay was immunoSEQ multiplex PCR. Among 200,000 to 250,000 clones, around four fifths were seen once, and the ten largest hold over 0.65%. Material: PBMCs. Every receptor here comes from a boy aged 2 to 10 in good health and CMV-seronegative.

As for this clone: The identical CDR3 is also encoded by other nucleotide sequences in the sample. This chain uses TRBV27 with TRBJ2-3; D remains unclear. V was clipped by 5 bases and J by 6 bases, with 6 bases between them. This CDR3 has 11 residues. The germline CDR1 and CDR2 sequences are MNHEY and SMNVEV (reference sequence). CDR3 region: CASSLGDTQYF. The CDR3 DNA follows: TGTGCCAGCAGTCTTGGCGATACGCAGTATTTT.

The genes are TRBV7-2 and TRBJ2-7, with TRBD2 matching 9 bases. The CDR3 has 15 amino acids. V lost 2 bases, J lost 6 bases, and 8 bases stayed unmatched. Per the germline V gene, CDR1 is SGHTA and CDR2 is FQGNSA. In nucleotides, the CDR3 is TGTGCCAGCAGCTTAAGGCGGGAGGGCCGGGGCGAGCAGTACTTC. As protein: CASSLRREGRGEQYF.

The genes are TRBV9 and TRBJ2-5; a weak D match, TRBD2 (6 bases). From germline, CDR1 is SGDLS and CDR2 YYNGEE. Deletions cut 4 bases from V and 5 bases from J, with 21 bases between. CDR3 length: 16 residues. CDR3 protein: CASSPHWRGSGETQYF. The CDR3 DNA is TGTGCCAGCAGCCCTCATTGGCGGGGTTCAGGGGAGACCCAGTACTTC.

J is TRBJ2-3 and V is TRBV4-1; a weak D match, TRBD1 (5 bases). The CDR3 has 15 residues. Germline CDR1 reads MGHRA; CDR2 reads YSYEKL. V lost 1 base and J lost 2, with 10 bases in between. Written as DNA, the CDR3 is TGCGCCAGCAGCCAAGTTCAGGGTGCCACAGATACGCAGTATTTT. Protein sequence: CASSQVQGATDTQYF.

The V and J genes are TRBV19 and TRBJ2-7; TRBD1 is a possible D gene (6 bases). This CDR3 has 11 amino acids. V lost 4 bases and J lost 7, with 8 bases in between. Germline CDR1 and CDR2: LNHDA and SQIVND (reference sequence). The CDR3 sequence: CASSRGHEQYF. The CDR3 region has the DNA TGTGCCAGTAGTAGGGGACATGAGCAGTACTTC.

V is TRBV6-4 and J is TRBJ1-2; TRBD1 matches at 10 bases. The junction had 7 bases not matched to a gene; V was cut back by 4 bases and J by 5 bases. Germline values: CDR1 MRHNA, CDR2 SNTAGT. The CDR3 is made up of 15 amino acids. Here the CDR3 reads CASSARTGGPYGYTF. The CDR3 DNA is TGTGCCAGCAGTGCTCGGACAGGGGGACCATATGGCTACACCTTC.

The V gene is TRBV4-2, the J gene TRBJ2-6, with 10 bases that match TRBD1. CDR1 is LGHNA and CDR2 is YNFKEQ in the germline V gene. V dropped 0 bases and J dropped 0; count of bases not matched to a gene: 5. CDR3 length equals 19 residues. This CDR3 is CASSQDRWDRGSGANVLTF. CDR3 sequence (DNA): TGTGCCAGCAGCCAAGACCGCTGGGACAGGGGCTCTGGGGCCAACGTCCTGACTTTC.

V gene TRBV5-1 combines with J gene TRBJ1-1; 8 nucleotides match TRBD1. V was clipped by 3 bases and J by 1 base; unmatched bases: 17. There are 19 residues in the CDR3. CDR1 is SGHRS, CDR2 YFSETQ, per germline. For the CDR3, the DNA is TGCGCCAGCAGCTCGGTCGCGACCTCAGGGGGCCATAGGAACACTGAAGCTTTCTTT. Translating gives CASSSVATSGGHRNTEAFF.

This clone has only a few counts. The chain is built from TRBV7-2 and TRBJ1-3; D is ambiguous. In germline, CDR1 is SGHTA, CDR2 FQGNSA. V lost 2 bases to trimming and J lost 6 bases, with 11 bases between them. The CDR3 covers 14 residues. The CDR3 nucleotides read TGTGCCAGCAGCTTATTCCAGAGGCCAAACACCATATATTTT. Translating gives CASSLFQRPNTIYF.

A word on this clone: Within the sample, other DNA sequences also encode this same CDR3. V gene TRBV6-5 combines with J gene TRBJ2-7, with 9 bases lining up with TRBD1. The CDR3 is 13 amino acids. J was trimmed by 1 base and V by 6 bases; bases with no gene match: 1. CDR1 MNHEY and CDR2 SVGAGI come from the germline V gene. The DNA of the CDR3 is TGTGCCAGCAGCGGACAGGGGTCCTACGAGCAGTACTTC. Its translation: CASSGQGSYEQYF.

This chain links TRBV6-1 with TRBJ1-2, with 12 bases fitting TRBD1. Germline CDR1 MNHNS, CDR2 SASEGT. The ends lost 7 bases at V and 4 bases at J; junction bases unmatched: 7. The CDR3 consists of 15 residues. The CDR3 sequence: CASNPGTGGFYGYTF. The CDR3, as DNA: TGTGCCAGCAATCCTGGGACAGGGGGCTTCTATGGCTACACCTTC.

The gene calls are TRBV2 and TRBJ2-7; 7 nucleotides line up with TRBD2. After removal of 3 bases from V and 1 base from J, the junction contained 0 bases not matched to a gene. Germline V gives CDR1 SNHLY, CDR2 FYNNEI. The CDR3 loop spans 13 amino acids. CDR3 in amino acids: CASSDGRSYEQYF. CDR3 sequence (DNA): TGTGCCAGCAGTGACGGGAGGTCCTACGAGCAGTACTTC.

The genes are TRBV4-1 and TRBJ2-7, with 10 bases lining up with TRBD1. V gave up 0 bases and J gave up 4 bases; unmatched junction bases: 3. CDR1 MGHRA and CDR2 YSYEKL come from the germline V gene. The CDR3 length is 15 residues. In DNA, the CDR3 is TGCGCCAGCAGCCAAGACGGGACAGGGGATTACGAGCAGTACTTC. Its protein product is CASSQDGTGDYEQYF.

V is TRBV30 and J is TRBJ2-1; a weak D match, TRBD2 (6 bases). The V end lost 2 bases, the J end lost 1 base, and 12 bases lay between the germline ends. The germline V gene has CDR1 GTSNPN and CDR2 SVGIG (reference sequence). CDR3 size: 15 residues. The CDR3, as DNA: TGTGCCTGGAGTAAAGCTGCGGGATCCTACAATGAGCAGTTCTTC. Translated, it gives CAWSKAAGSYNEQFF. The full variable domain, in which reference TRBV30 and TRBJ2-1 provide the parts outside the CDR3, is SQTIHQWPATLVQPVGSPLSLECTVEGTSNPNLYWYRQAAGRGLQLLFYSVGIGQISSEVPQNLSASRPQDRQFILSSKKLLLSDSGFYLCAWSKAAGSYNEQFFGPGTRLTVL.

The chain joins TRBV6-1 to TRBJ2-7; 7 nucleotides align to TRBD1. The junction had 8 bases not matched to a gene; V was cut back by 7 bases and J by 2 bases. Germline values: CDR1 MNHNS, CDR2 SASEGT. The CDR3 extends over 14 amino acids. For the CDR3, the DNA is TGTGCCAGCACCCCTCCTACAGGGGCCTACGAGCAGTACTTC. It encodes CASTPPTGAYEQYF.

The chain uses TRBV9 and TRBJ1-2; D may be TRBD1 (5 bases). Germline lookup yields CDR1 SGDLS and CDR2 YYNGEE. This CDR3 is built from 15 residues. V shed 4 bases and J shed 6 bases, with 19 bases lying between them. The CDR3 loop reads CASSRRVGREHGYTF. The CDR3 bases are TGTGCCAGCAGCCGTCGGGTGGGCAGGGAACATGGCTACACCTTC.

The chain is built from TRBV7-9 and TRBJ1-5; TRBD1 aligns across 7 bases. With 5 bases clipped from V and 1 base from J, the junction kept 5 bases outside the gene matches. From germline, CDR1 is SEHNR and CDR2 FQNEAQ (reference sequence). There are 15 residues in the CDR3. CDR3 bases: TGTGCCAGCAGCCAGGGGGGAATGAGCAATCAGCCCCAGCATTTT. The encoded protein is CASSQGGMSNQPQHF. Supplemented by reference TRBV7-9 and TRBJ1-5, the full variable domain reads DTGVSQNPRHKITKRGQNVTFRCDPISEHNRLYWYRQTLGQGPEFLTYFQNEAQLEKSRLLSDRFSAERPKGSFSTLEIQRTEQGDSAMYLCASSQGGMSNQPQHFGDGTRLSIL.

V usage is TRBV13 and J usage is TRBJ2-7; 7 bases are a match to TRBD2. The CDR3 extends over 16 amino acids. V lost 4 bases and J lost 4; bases outside the gene matches: 13. Germline V gene lookup returns CDR1 PRHDT and CDR2 FYEKMQ (reference sequence). The DNA of the CDR3 is TGTGCCAGCAGCTCGCTGTCCCGCGGGAGACGTTACGAGCAGTACTTC. It specifies CASSSLSRGRRYEQYF.

This clone has more than one count but fewer than ten. The chain carries TRBV6-1 and TRBJ1-2; perhaps TRBD1 as D (6 bases). V dropped 5 bases and J dropped 4 bases, with 14 bases sitting between them. This CDR3 is built from 14 residues. The germline CDR1 and CDR2 sequences are MNHNS and SASEGT. The CDR3 region has the DNA TGTGCCAGCAGTTCAGGGAGAGGGGGCTATGGCTACACCTTC. As protein: CASSSGRGGYGYTF.

The chain joins TRBV7-9 to TRBJ1-2; 7 nucleotides line up with TRBD1. Trimming removed 5 bases from V and 8 bases from J; junction bases left unmatched: 14. Germline lookup yields CDR1 SEHNR and CDR2 FQNEAQ (reference sequence). The CDR3 totals 15 residues. This chain's CDR3 is CASSPQGGEGGGYTF. In DNA, the CDR3 is TGTGCCAGCAGCCCGCAAGGGGGCGAAGGAGGAGGCTACACCTTC.

The chain employs TRBV5-4 and TRBJ2-3, with TRBD2 identical over 8 bases. The V segment lost 7 bases and the J segment 2 bases; nucleotides outside the gene matches: 15. The germline V gene encodes CDR1 SGHNT and CDR2 YYREEE (reference sequence). The CDR3 totals 17 residues. This CDR3 reads CASQHGLARGFTDTQYF. The CDR3 nucleotides read TGTGCCAGCCAACACGGACTAGCCCGAGGGTTCACAGATACGCAGTATTTT.

The rearrangement links TRBV20-1 to TRBJ1-2; D ambiguous. Trimming stripped 6 bases from V and 1 base from J, with 3 bases between. In germline, CDR1 is DFQATT, CDR2 SNEGSKA (reference sequence). The CDR3 loop spans 10 amino acids. CDR3 in amino acids: CSAFNYGYTF. CDR3 bases: TGCAGTGCCTTTAACTATGGCTACACCTTC.

This clone showed up just once. The CDR3 coding sequence is TGTGCCAGCAGTCAGGCTAGCGGGGGCTCGCAGTATTTT. It yields the protein CASSQASGGSQYF. This sequence joins TRBV13 and TRBJ2-3, with TRBD2 matching over 10 bases. The ends lost 6 bases at V and 10 bases at J; junction bases unmatched: 7. CDR3 size: 13 residues. Germline V CDR1 and CDR2: PRHDT, FYEKMQ (reference sequence).

The chain employs TRBV15 and TRBJ2-7; maybe TRBD2 (7 bases). The V end lost 5 bases, the J end lost 4 bases, and 18 bases lay between the germline ends. Germline values: CDR1 LNHNV, CDR2 YYDKDF (reference sequence). The CDR3 contains 15 residues. The CDR3 is CATSGTEKGGYEQYF. In nucleotides, the CDR3 is TGTGCCACCAGCGGGACTGAGAAGGGGGGGTACGAGCAGTACTTC.

The chain has TRBV27 and TRBJ2-5; 7 bases align to TRBD1. Per the germline V gene, CDR1 is MNHEY and CDR2 is SMNVEV (reference sequence). The CDR3 loop spans 15 amino acids. Trimming at V came to 3 bases and at J to 4 bases, leaving 8 bases not matched to a gene. This CDR3 is CASSLLRQGIETQYF. CDR3 DNA: TGTGCCAGCAGTTTGCTACGACAGGGAATAGAGACCCAGTACTTC.

The gene calls are TRBV25-1 and TRBJ2-5, with 11 bases aligning to TRBD2. Germline CDR1 is MGHDK and CDR2 is SYGVNS. V dropped 6 bases and J dropped 4; count of bases not matched to a gene: 16. This CDR3 has 18 amino acids. The CDR3 reads CASSSYTDSGRAGETQYF. The CDR3 nucleotides are TGTGCCAGCAGCTCCTATACCGATAGCGGGAGGGCCGGAGAGACCCAGTACTTC. Drawing the rest from reference TRBV25-1 and TRBJ2-5, the complete variable domain is EADIYQTPRYLVIGTGKKITLECSQTMGHDKMYWYQQDPGMELHLIHYSYGVNSTEKGDLSSESTVSRIRTEHFPLTLESARPSHTSQYLCASSSYTDSGRAGETQYFGPGTRLLVL.

The chain uses TRBV4-1 and TRBJ2-1; 9 bases map to TRBD1. The CDR3 is made up of 16 amino acids. With 1 base clipped from V and 4 bases from J, the junction kept 5 bases outside the gene matches. The germline V gene encodes CDR1 MGHRA and CDR2 YSYEKL. The CDR3 nucleotides read TGCGCCAGCAGCCAAGCCGGGACAGGGACTTACAATGAGCAGTTCTTC. It translates to CASSQAGTGTYNEQFF.

The chain carries TRBV30 and TRBJ1-5, with TRBD1 matching 9 bases. CDR1 is GTSNPN and CDR2 is SVGIG in the germline V gene (reference sequence). V lost 2 bases, J lost 0 bases, and 11 bases stayed unmatched. The CDR3 spans 18 residues. In nucleotides, the CDR3 is TGTGCCTGGAGTATTGGACAGGGGAAGTTGAATAGCAATCAGCCCCAGCATTTT. Amino acids: CAWSIGQGKLNSNQPQHF.

CDR3 amino acids: CASSALNRVHEQFF. CDR3 sequence (DNA): TGTGCCAGCAGCGCCTTAAACAGGGTCCATGAGCAGTTCTTC. The rearrangement links TRBV9 to TRBJ2-1; a possible D gene is TRBD1 (6 bases). V lost 3 bases and J lost 8, with 15 bases in between. There are 14 residues in the CDR3. CDR1 and CDR2 from the germline V gene are SGDLS and YYNGEE. Together with reference TRBV9 and TRBJ2-1, the CDR3 gives the full variable domain: DSGVTQTPKHLITATGQRVTLRCSPRSGDLSVYWYQQSLDQGLQFLIQYYNGEERAKGNILERFSAQQFPDLHSELNLSSLELGDSALYFCASSALNRVHEQFFGPGTRLTVL.

The J gene is TRBJ1-1, the V gene TRBV19; D unresolved. Trimming removed 6 bases from V and 1 base from J, with 9 bases in between. The germline gives CDR1 LNHDA, CDR2 SQIVND (reference sequence). CDR3 length: 13 residues. CDR3 residues: CASSPVRNTEAFF. DNA of the CDR3: TGTGCCAGTAGCCCGGTGAGGAACACTGAAGCTTTCTTT.

The chain carries TRBV4-1 and TRBJ1-1, with TRBD1 matching over 8 bases. The V gene's germline CDR1 is MGHRA and CDR2 YSYEKL. V lost 5 bases to trimming and J lost 1 base; unmatched junction nucleotides: 3. CDR3 length: 14 amino acids. The DNA of the CDR3 is TGCGCCAGCAGCTATGGACAGGGGAACACTGAAGCTTTCTTT. This codes for CASSYGQGNTEAFF.

Here the CDR3 reads CAWTSGSQTQYF. The CDR3 DNA reads as TGTGCCTGGACTAGCGGGAGCCAGACCCAGTACTTC. The V call is TRBV30, the J call TRBJ2-5, with TRBD2 matching 10 bases. V gave up 4 bases and J gave up 6 bases; unmatched junction bases: 2. CDR3 length equals 12 residues. Germline CDR1 reads GTSNPN; CDR2 reads SVGIG (reference sequence).